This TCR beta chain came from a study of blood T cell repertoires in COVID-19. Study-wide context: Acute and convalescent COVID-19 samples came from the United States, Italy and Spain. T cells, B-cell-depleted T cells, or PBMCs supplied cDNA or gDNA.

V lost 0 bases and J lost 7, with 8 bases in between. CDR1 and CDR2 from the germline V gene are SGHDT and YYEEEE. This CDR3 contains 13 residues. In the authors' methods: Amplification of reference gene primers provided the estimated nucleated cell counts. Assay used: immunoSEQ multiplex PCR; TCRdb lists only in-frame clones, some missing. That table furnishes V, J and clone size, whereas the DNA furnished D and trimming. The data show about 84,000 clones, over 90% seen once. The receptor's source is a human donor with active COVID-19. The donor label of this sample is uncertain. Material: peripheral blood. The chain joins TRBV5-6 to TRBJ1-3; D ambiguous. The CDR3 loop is CASSLEFGNTIYF. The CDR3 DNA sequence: TGTGCCAGCAGCTTGGAGTTCGGGAACACCATATATTTT.